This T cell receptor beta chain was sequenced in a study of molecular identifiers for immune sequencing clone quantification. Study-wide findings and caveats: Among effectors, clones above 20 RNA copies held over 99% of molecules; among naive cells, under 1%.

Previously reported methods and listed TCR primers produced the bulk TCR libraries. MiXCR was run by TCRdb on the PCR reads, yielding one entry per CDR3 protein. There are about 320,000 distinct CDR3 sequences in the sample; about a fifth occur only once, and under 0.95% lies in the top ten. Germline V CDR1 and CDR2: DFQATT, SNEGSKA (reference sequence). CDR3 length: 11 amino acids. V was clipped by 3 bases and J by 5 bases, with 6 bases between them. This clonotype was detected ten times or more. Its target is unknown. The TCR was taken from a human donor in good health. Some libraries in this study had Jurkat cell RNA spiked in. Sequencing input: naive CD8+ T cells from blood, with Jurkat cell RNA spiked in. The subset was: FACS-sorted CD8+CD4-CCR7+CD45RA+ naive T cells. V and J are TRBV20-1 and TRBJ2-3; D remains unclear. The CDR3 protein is CSARSRDTQYF. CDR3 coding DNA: TGCAGTGCTAGGTCGCGAGATACGCAGTATTTT.